A selection of T cell receptor beta chains follows, all from one sample in a study of tumor and adjacent non-tumor tissue in lung cancer. MiXCR was run by TCRdb on the multiplex PCR reads, yielding one entry per CDR3 protein. The table has approximately 120,000 distinct CDR3 sequences, around 75% seen once; the top ten hold 37%. Material for sequencing was lung tumor tissue. These receptors originate from a woman aged 55 to 70 with non-small cell lung cancer. Each CDR3 is given with its conserved first and last residue. A D gene is named only where the DNA matches it firmly. Clone size, where shown, is once, few, many, or a class for clones that have expanded.

j_call	v_call	cdr3_length	clone_size	d_call	cdr3_aa	cdr3_nt
TRBJ1-3	TRBV11-1	17	NA	NA	CASNKSVRACTGNTIYF	TGTGCCAGCAACAAGAGCGTGCGGGCCTGCACTGGAAACACCATATATTTT
TRBJ2-2	TRBV11-2	13	NA	NA	CASSFFQTGEPFF	TGTGCCAGCAGCTTTTTCCAGACCGGGGAGCCATTTTTT
TRBJ2-3	TRBV11-2	14	NA	TRBD2	CASRLGLVTDTQYF	TGTGCCAGCAGACTGGGACTAGTCACAGATACACAGTATTTT
TRBJ1-1	TRBV11-3	14	medium-sized	NA	CASSLGQSATEAFF	TGTGCCAGCAGCTTAGGACAGTCCGCTACTGAAGCTTTCTTT
TRBJ2-7	TRBV11-2	14	few	NA	CASSWDLGGYERYF	TGTGCGAGCAGTTGGGACCTCGGAGGATACGAGCGGTACTTC
TRBJ2-7	TRBV28	13	once	TRBD2	CAGGRETTYEQYF	TGTGCCGGCGGGCGGGAGACTACCTACGAGCAGTACTTC
TRBJ2-5	TRBV7-9	12	once	NA	CANRSGLETQYF	TGTGCCAACAGGTCGGGCTTGGAGACCCAGTACTTC
TRBJ2-7	TRBV20-1	16	few	NA	CSASLPEEGVGYKQYF	TGCAGTGCTAGCCTACCCGAGGAGGGAGTGGGTTACAAGCAGTACTTC
TRBJ2-7	TRBV30	13	NA	NA	CTWNWGGLGEQYF	TGTACGTGGAACTGGGGCGGGTTAGGGGAGCAGTACTTC
TRBJ1-1	TRBV4-3	16	few	NA	CASSQDGSGDYTETFF	TGCGCCAGCAGCCAAGATGGGAGTGGGGATTACACTGAAACTTTCTTT
TRBJ2-3	TRBV10-1	15	NA	NA	CASIEEELVADTQYF	TGCGCCAGCATTGAAGAGGAACTAGTCGCGGATACGCAGTATTTT
TRBJ2-2	TRBV5-4	18	NA	TRBD1	CASSSGPGTAANTGELFF	TGTGCCAGCAGCTCTGGACCCGGGACAGCTGCGAACACCGGGGAGCTGTTTTTT
TRBJ2-3	TRBV28	15	NA	NA	CASSPGHSGLDTQYF	TGTGCCAGCAGTCCTGGGCACTCGGGTCTAGATACACAGTATTTT
TRBJ1-3	TRBV4-3	16	NA	NA	CASSPHGQLSGNIIYF	TGCGCCAGCAGCCCCCACGGGCAGCTTTCTGGAAACATCATATATTTT
TRBJ1-1	TRBV6-5	15	NA	TRBD1	CASSFSTGYDTKAFF	TGTGCCAGTAGTTTCTCGACAGGGTATGACACTAAAGCTTTCTTT
TRBJ2-1	TRBV20-1	16	many	TRBD2	CSANPGLAGTYNEQFF	TGCAGTGCTAATCCGGGACTAGCGGGAACCTACAATGAGCAGTTCTTC
TRBJ2-4	TRBV11-3	16	few	TRBD1	CASSRTGQLAKNIQYF	TGTGCCAGCAGCCGAACGGGACAGCTAGCCAAAAACATTCAGTACTTC
TRBJ2-7	TRBV6-6	14	NA	TRBD1	CGSRQTGGDYEQYF	TGTGGCAGTCGCCAAACAGGGGGAGACTACGAGCAGTACTTC